One sample yielded the 13 T cell receptor beta chains listed below, sequenced in a study of T cells of healthy individuals. One entry per CDR3 protein, called by TCRdb with MiXCR from the 5' RACE reads. This sample has 65,000 to 95,000 distinct CDR3 sequences, with more than 5% found just once. The receptors shown here come from a female donor in good health.

This clonotype appeared many times. This chain connects TRBV4-1 to TRBJ1-1; 7 bases match TRBD1. With 3 bases clipped from V and 0 bases from J, the junction kept 4 bases outside the gene matches. CDR3 length: 15 amino acids. Looked up from germline, CDR1 is MGHRA and CDR2 is YSYEKL. The CDR3: CASSHGQDMNTEAFF. CDR3 DNA sequence: TGCGCCAGCAGCCACGGACAGGACATGAACACTGAAGCTTTCTTT.

This clonotype was found many times. This CDR3 reads CASSFSPGTYSYNEQFF. Written as DNA, the CDR3 is TGTGCCAGCAGTTTCTCCCCCGGGACTTACTCCTACAATGAGCAGTTCTTC. The chain joins TRBV6-2 or TRBV6-3 to TRBJ2-1, with a possible D match to TRBD2 (6 bases). The V end lost 4 bases, the J end lost 0 bases, and 16 bases lay between the germline ends. From germline, CDR1 is MNHEY and CDR2 SVGEGT. The CDR3 extends over 17 amino acids.

V usage is TRBV28 and J usage is TRBJ1-1; no clear D. This CDR3 contains 11 residues. Looked up from germline, CDR1 is MDHEN and CDR2 is SYDVKM. Trimming stripped 8 bases from V and 8 bases from J, with 12 bases between. In DNA, the CDR3 is TGTGCCAGCCGTGAGGAGGTAGAAGCTTTCTTT. Its translation: CASREEVEAFF.

This clonotype has at least ten counts. The chain is built from TRBV6-6 and TRBJ1-1; D is perhaps TRBD1 (5 bases). Trimming removed 5 bases at V and 2 bases at J, with 12 bases between. The CDR3 totals 14 residues. Germline CDR1 is MNHNY and CDR2 is SVGAGI (reference sequence). CDR3 protein: CASSIRQGNTEAFF. In DNA form, the CDR3 reads TGTGCCAGCAGTATCCGGCAGGGAAACACTGAAGCTTTCTTT.

This clonotype was seen many times. The chain carries TRBV7-8 and TRBJ2-3; D gene uncertain. CDR1 and CDR2 from the germline V gene are SGHVS and FQNEAQ. The CDR3 loop spans 14 amino acids. V was pared by 5 bases and J by 2 bases, with 11 bases between. CDR3 amino acids: CASSQVGPTDTQYF. Written as DNA, the CDR3 is TGTGCCAGCAGCCAAGTTGGCCCCACAGATACGCAGTATTTT.

This clonotype was seen at least ten times. The chain's CDR3 is CASGTGVSGANVLTF. The CDR3 nucleotides read TGTGCCAGTGGGACAGGGGTCTCTGGGGCCAACGTCCTGACTTTC. The V call is TRBV28, the J call TRBJ2-6, with 10 nucleotides matching TRBD1. V dropped 9 bases and J dropped 0; count of bases not matched to a gene: 2. The CDR3 is 15 amino acids. From germline, CDR1 is MDHEN and CDR2 SYDVKM.

The chain has TRBV12-3 or TRBV12-4 and TRBJ1-1, with a weak D call TRBD1 (5 bases). V lost 5 bases and J lost 0, with 13 bases in between. The CDR3 is made up of 15 amino acids. For the CDR3, the DNA is TGTGCCAGCAGTCCCACGGGGGTAGTGAACACTGAAGCTTTCTTT. Protein sequence: CASSPTGVVNTEAFF.

There are many counts of this clonotype. This chain links TRBV29-1 with TRBJ2-7; TRBD1 is a possible D gene (7 bases). CDR1 is SQVTM, CDR2 ANQGSEA, per germline. Trimming took off 7 bases at V and 1 base at J, with 11 bases between the two ends. The CDR3 is 12 residues long. CDR3 bases: TGCAGCGCCAGGGGGACTTCCTACGAGCAGTACTTC. This gives the protein CSARGTSYEQYF.

In this sample, this clonotype turned up many times. V gene TRBV4-1 combines with J gene TRBJ1-2; D call uncertain. V was clipped by 0 bases and J by 4 bases, with 15 bases between them. Germline lookup yields CDR1 MGHRA and CDR2 YSYEKL. This CDR3 is 16 amino acids long. The CDR3 loop reads CASSQDIEGSSYGYTF. Written as DNA, the CDR3 is TGCGCCAGCAGCCAAGATATTGAGGGAAGTTCCTATGGCTACACCTTC.

This clonotype was observed at least ten times. J is TRBJ2-7 and V is TRBV15; D is unclear. V lost 1 base, J lost 4 bases, and 11 bases lay in between. CDR3 size: 14 residues. Looked up from germline, CDR1 is LNHNV and CDR2 is YYDKDF (reference sequence). Written as DNA, the CDR3 is TGTGCCACCAGCAGAGTTGGGGTCGGGTACGAGCAGTACTTC. Its protein product is CATSRVGVGYEQYF.

This clonotype was detected only a few times. The V call is TRBV5-4, the J call TRBJ2-5, with D possibly being TRBD1 or TRBD2 (5 bases each). V was shortened by 4 bases and J by 6 bases, with 13 bases between the two germline ends. The CDR3 loop spans 13 amino acids. The germline gives CDR1 SGHNT, CDR2 YYREEE (reference sequence). The CDR3 DNA follows: TGTGCCAGCAGCCGCACGAGGGACCAGACCCAGTACTTC. Translating gives CASSRTRDQTQYF. Full variable domain (missing parts from reference TRBV5-4 and TRBJ2-5): ETGVTQSPTHLIKTRGQQVTLRCSSQSGHNTVSWYQQALGQGPQFIFQYYREEENGRGNFPPRFSGLQFPNYSSELNVNALELDDSALYLCASSRTRDQTQYFGPGTRLLVL.

The chain carries TRBV27 and TRBJ2-1, with TRBD2 identical over 10 bases. CDR3 size: 17 residues. The germline gives CDR1 MNHEY, CDR2 SMNVEV (reference sequence). J gave up 9 bases and V 3 bases, and 14 bases lay outside the gene matches. The CDR3 sequence is CASSLGRVAGGHPEQFF. The CDR3, as DNA: TGTGCCAGCAGTTTGGGGCGGGTAGCGGGAGGACACCCTGAGCAGTTCTTC.

This clonotype was detected only a few times. This chain links TRBV27 with TRBJ1-1, with D unclear. Germline values: CDR1 MNHEY, CDR2 SMNVEV (reference sequence). This CDR3 is built from 12 residues. V was pared by 9 bases and J by 4 bases, with 12 bases between. The CDR3 is CASHNVGTEAFF. CDR3 coding DNA: TGTGCCAGTCATAATGTGGGCACTGAAGCTTTCTTT.